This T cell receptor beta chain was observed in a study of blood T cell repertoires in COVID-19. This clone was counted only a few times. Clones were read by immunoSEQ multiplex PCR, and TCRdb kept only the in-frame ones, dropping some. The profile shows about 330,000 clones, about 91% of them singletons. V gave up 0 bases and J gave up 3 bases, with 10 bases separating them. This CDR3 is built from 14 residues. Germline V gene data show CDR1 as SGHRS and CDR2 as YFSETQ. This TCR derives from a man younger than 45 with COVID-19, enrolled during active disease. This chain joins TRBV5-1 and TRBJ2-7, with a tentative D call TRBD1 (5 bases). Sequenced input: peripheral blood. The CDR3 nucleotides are TGCGCCAGCAGCTTGGACGGGCAGGGCTACGAGCAGTACTTC. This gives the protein CASSLDGQGYEQYF. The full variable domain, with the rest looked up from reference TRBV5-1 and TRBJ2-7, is KAGVTQTPRYLIKTRGQQVTLSCSPISGHRSVSWYQQTPGQGLQFLFEYFSETQRNKGNFPGRFSGRQFSNSRSEMNVSTLELGDSALYLCASSLDGQGYEQYFGPGTRLTVT.